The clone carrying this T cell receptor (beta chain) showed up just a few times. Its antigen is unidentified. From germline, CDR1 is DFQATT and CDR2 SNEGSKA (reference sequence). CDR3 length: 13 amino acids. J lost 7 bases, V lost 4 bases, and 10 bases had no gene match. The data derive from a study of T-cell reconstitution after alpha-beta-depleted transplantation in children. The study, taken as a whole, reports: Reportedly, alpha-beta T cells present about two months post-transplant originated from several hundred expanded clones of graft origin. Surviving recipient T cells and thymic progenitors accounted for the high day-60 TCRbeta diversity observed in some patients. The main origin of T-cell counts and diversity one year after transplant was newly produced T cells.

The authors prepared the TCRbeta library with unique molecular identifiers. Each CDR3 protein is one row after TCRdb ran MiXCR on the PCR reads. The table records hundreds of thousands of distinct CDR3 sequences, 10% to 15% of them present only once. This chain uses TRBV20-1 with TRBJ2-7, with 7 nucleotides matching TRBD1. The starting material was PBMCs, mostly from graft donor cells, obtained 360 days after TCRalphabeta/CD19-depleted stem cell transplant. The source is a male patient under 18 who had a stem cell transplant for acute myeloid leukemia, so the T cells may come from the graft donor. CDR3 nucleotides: TGCAGTGCTAAGCAGGGGGTGAAGGGGGAGCAGTACTTC. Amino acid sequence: CSAKQGVKGEQYF.